The T cell receptor (beta chain) under discussion was sequenced for a study of control samples from healthy donors and cancer patients. Assay: immunoSEQ multiplex PCR; the TCRdb copy retains only in-frame clones and omits some. The data show about 230,000 clones, about four fifths seen once. The germline gives CDR1 SQVTM, CDR2 ANQGSEA. V dropped 8 bases and J dropped 3 bases, with 22 bases sitting between them. CDR3 length equals 15 residues. The TCR originated in a woman aged 55 to 70 with lung cancer. V usage is TRBV29-1 and J usage is TRBJ1-1, with D maybe TRBD1 (5 bases). The sample consisted of PBMCs. The CDR3: CSTIGGGEGYTEAFF. The CDR3 DNA sequence: TGCAGCACCATCGGTGGGGGGGAAGGATACACTGAAGCTTTCTTT.